This TCR beta chain was identified during a study of T cell responses to AZD1222 COVID-19 vaccine. Germline values: CDR1 SGHRS, CDR2 YFSETQ. This CDR3 is built from 14 residues. The V end was cut by 4 bases, the J end by 3 bases, with 11 bases between. Study-wide findings and caveats: Sampled repertoires all dated from after the peak T cell response.

As concerns this clone: Its antigen is still unknown.

Assay: immunoSEQ multiplex PCR; the TCRdb copy retains only in-frame clones and omits some. Among 45,000 to 70,000 clones, roughly 90% were seen once, and the ten largest hold roughly 15%. The gene calls are TRBV5-1 and TRBJ1-5; no reliable D call. The sample was peripheral blood, taken 28 days after the second AZD1222 dose. This receptor was taken from an adult who received the AZD1222 COVID-19 vaccine. CDR3 in amino acids: CASSPAPNNQPQHF. CDR3 nucleotide sequence: TGCGCCAGCAGCCCTGCCCCCAACAATCAGCCCCAGCATTTT.